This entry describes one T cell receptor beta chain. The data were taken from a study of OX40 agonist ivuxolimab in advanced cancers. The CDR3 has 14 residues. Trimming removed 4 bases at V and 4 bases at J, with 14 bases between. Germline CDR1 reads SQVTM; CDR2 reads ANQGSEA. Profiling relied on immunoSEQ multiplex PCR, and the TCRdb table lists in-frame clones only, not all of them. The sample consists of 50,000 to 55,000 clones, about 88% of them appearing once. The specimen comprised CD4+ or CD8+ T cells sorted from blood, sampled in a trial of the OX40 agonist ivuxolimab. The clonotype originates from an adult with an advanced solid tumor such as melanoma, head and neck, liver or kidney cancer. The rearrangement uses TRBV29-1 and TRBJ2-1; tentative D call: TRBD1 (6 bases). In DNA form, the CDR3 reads TGCAGCGTTGCTCGGGCAGGGGCTTACAATGAGCAGTTCTTC. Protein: CSVARAGAYNEQFF.